The present TCR beta chain was sequenced within a study of CD8 T cells in ankylosing spondylitis. Study-level findings and limits: Enrichment of disease-linked clones was reportedly significant in matched ankylosing spondylitis synovial fluid. Reactive arthritis synovial fluid and blood were previously reported to contain some motif variants. Those disease-linked clones were CD8+; they were also relatively rare in peripheral blood.

TCR beta libraries were made by quantitative 5'-RACE with molecular barcodes. TCRdb re-analysed the 5' RACE reads in MiXCR, keeping a single row per CDR3 protein. The table records 200,000 or so distinct CDR3 sequences, approximately 13% of them present only once. This clonotype was seen repeatedly, ten times or more. The antigen remains undetermined. V shed 1 base, J shed 4 bases, and the junction held 18 bases outside the gene matches. The CDR3 loop spans 21 amino acids. Germline V gene data show CDR1 as SGHAT and CDR2 as FQDESV (reference sequence). J is TRBJ2-1 and V is TRBV11-1; 11 bases are shared with TRBD1. The sample comprised blood, either unsorted or a sorted T cell fraction (not recorded which). The TCR sequence derives from a female donor with ankylosing spondylitis or in good health (not recorded which). The chain's CDR3 is CASSLGWGRLPGQGEYNEQFF. DNA of the CDR3: TGTGCCAGCAGCTTAGGGTGGGGAAGATTGCCGGGACAGGGGGAATACAATGAGCAGTTCTTC.